This entry describes one T cell receptor beta chain. This entry belongs to a study of control samples from healthy donors and cancer patients. CDR3 length: 14 amino acids. Trimming took 7 bases from V and 3 from J, leaving 16 bases between them. In germline, CDR1 is SNHLY, CDR2 FYNNEI. The method was immunoSEQ multiplex PCR; TCRdb's version includes in-frame clones alone and lacks a portion of them. The sample records 100,000 to 150,000 clones, roughly 92% being singletons. Source material: blood. This receptor was identified in a man aged 18-30 years in good health. The chain couples TRBV2 to TRBJ2-7; D is perhaps TRBD1 (7 bases). The CDR3 DNA follows: TGTGCCAGCACGGAGGGACAGTTTCTCTACGAGCAGTACTTC. This encodes CASTEGQFLYEQYF.